Following are 5 T cell receptor beta chains from one sample sequenced in a study of identifying expanded T cells in peripheral blood. The repertoire was sequenced with immunoSEQ multiplex PCR; TCRdb's copy has only in-frame clones and lacks some. Of roughly 100,000 clones listed, almost 90% are singletons. The specimen sequenced was blood. These TCRs come from a person aged 18 to 75 in good health.

The rearrangement joins TRBV15 to TRBJ2-2; D gene unclear. CDR3 length: 14 residues. With 3 bases removed from V and 3 bases from J, the gap between germline ends came to 8 bases. Germline CDR1 reads LNHNV; CDR2 reads YYDKDF (reference sequence). The CDR3 sequence: CATSRGLDTGELFF. The CDR3 region has the DNA TGTGCCACCAGCAGGGGGTTAGACACCGGGGAGCTGTTTTTT. Supplemented by reference TRBV15 and TRBJ2-2, the full variable domain reads DAMVIQNPRYQVTQFGKPVTLSCSQTLNHNVMYWYQQKSSQAPKLLFHYYDKDFNNEADTPDNFQSRRPNTSFCFLDIRSPGLGDTAMYLCATSRGLDTGELFFGEGSRLTVL.

The V and J genes are TRBV27 and TRBJ2-3, with D perhaps matching TRBD2 (5 bases). The CDR3 is 13 amino acids. V dropped 5 bases and J dropped 1 base, with 7 bases sitting between them. Germline-derived CDR1 and CDR2 are MNHEY and SMNVEV (reference sequence). The CDR3 loop reads CASSLGGTDTQYF. The CDR3 DNA is TGTGCCAGCAGTCTCGGGGGCACAGATACGCAGTATTTT.

The chain joins TRBV6-5 to TRBJ2-1; the D gene is possibly TRBD1 (5 bases). The CDR3 runs to 13 residues. CDR1 and CDR2 from the germline V gene are MNHEY and SVGAGI. The germline V and J ends were trimmed by 8 bases and 7 bases, with 15 bases remaining between them. The CDR3 reads CASGKGVSNEQFF. In DNA form, the CDR3 reads TGTGCCAGCGGAAAAGGGGTCTCTAATGAGCAGTTCTTC.

The V call is TRBV6-4, the J call TRBJ2-5; TRBD2 aligns across 9 bases. V shed 1 base and J 5 bases; nucleotides not matched to a gene: 5. In germline, CDR1 is MRHNA, CDR2 SNTAGT. The CDR3 covers 15 residues. The CDR3 loop reads CASSDLAGEFETQYF. The CDR3 DNA reads as TGTGCCAGCAGTGACTTAGCGGGAGAGTTCGAGACCCAGTACTTC.

V and J are TRBV14 and TRBJ2-7, with no clear D. This CDR3 has 14 amino acids. Looked up from germline, CDR1 is SGHDN and CDR2 is FVKESK. V was trimmed by 0 bases and J by 7 bases, leaving 13 bases between them. In DNA form, the CDR3 reads TGTGCCAGCAGCCAAGAGGCGACCCTAGGGGAGCAGTACTTC. It encodes CASSQEATLGEQYF.